Listed below are T cell receptor beta chains from one sample, sequenced in a study of blood T cell repertoires in COVID-19. Clones were sequenced by immunoSEQ multiplex PCR, and TCRdb holds only the in-frame ones, with some missing. The table includes fewer than 100,000 clones, 85% to 90% detected once. Sequencing was carried out using peripheral blood. These TCRs come from a man aged 60 to 69 with acute or convalescent COVID-19. Each CDR3 is given with its conserved first and last residue. The D gene is left open where the match is weak. Where a row states a size, it is once, few, many or the class of an expanded clone; other rows omit it.

.	.	TRBV10-3	TRBJ1-4	TGTGCCATCAGTGTGACTCCGGGAGGAGGGGGAGACGAAAAACTGTTTTTT	CAISVTPGGGGDEKLFF
.	TRBD2	TRBV7-2	TRBJ2-1	TGTGCCAGCAGCCCAACGGGGACTAGGCACAATGAGCAGTTCTTC	CASSPTGTRHNEQFF
.	TRBD1	TRBV9	TRBJ1-4	TGTGCCAGCAGCCCGGGACAGGCCGCTAATGAAAAACTGTTTTTT	CASSPGQAANEKLFF
few	.	TRBV27	TRBJ2-7	TGTGCCAGCAGTTTAAAGGGGGTTGTTACAACCGTCTCCTACGAGCAGTACTTC	CASSLKGVVTTVSYEQYF
.	TRBD1	TRBV30	TRBJ1-4	TGTGCCTGGAGCGGGGGACAGGGGAAGATGGCTAATGAAAAACTGTTTTTT	CAWSGGQGKMANEKLFF
.	TRBD1	TRBV29-1	TRBJ2-1	TGCAGCGCCCACACAGGGGCCCCTAGCAATGAGCAGTTCTTC	CSAHTGAPSNEQFF
.	.	TRBV6-2/TRBV6-3	TRBJ1-1	TGTGCCAGCAGTCAGGGTACTGAAGCTTTCTTT	CASSQGTEAFF
once	TRBD1	TRBV30	TRBJ1-3	TGTGCCTGGATCTCCGGGACAGATACTGGAAACACCATATATTTT	CAWISGTDTGNTIYF
.	.	TRBV6-5	TRBJ1-1	TGTGCCAGCAAGGCGGAGGCCATGAGGTACACTGAAGCTTTCTTT	CASKAEAMRYTEAFF
.	TRBD2	TRBV6-2/TRBV6-3	TRBJ2-1	TGTGCCAGCAGTTACCTAGCGGGAGGGCCGGGTCCATACGGCCCTGAGCAGTTCTTC	CASSYLAGGPGPYGPEQFF
few	.	TRBV4-3	TRBJ2-2	TGCGCCAGCAGCCAAGATGGAGGGTTTGGGGAGCTGTTTTTT	CASSQDGGFGELFF
.	TRBD1	TRBV7-2	TRBJ1-5	TGTGCCAGCAGCTTTGACAGGGGGGCCCATCAGCCCCAGCATTTT	CASSFDRGAHQPQHF
few	.	TRBV6-2/TRBV6-3	TRBJ1-1	TGTGCCAGCAGTAGACAGGTGAACACTGAAGCTTTCTTT	CASSRQVNTEAFF
.	TRBD2	TRBV5-1	TRBJ2-7	TGCGCCAGCAGCTCCCCCGGGACTAGCAGCGGCGAGCAGTACTTC	CASSSPGTSSGEQYF
few	.	TRBV27	TRBJ1-1	TGTGCCAGCAGTTTTCACGGGAACACTGAAGCTTTCTTT	CASSFHGNTEAFF
few	.	TRBV6-5	TRBJ2-1	TGTGCCAGCAGTCTACCTAGCGTCCCGGGGAATGAGCAGTTCTTC	CASSLPSVPGNEQFF
.	.	TRBV29-1	TRBJ2-7	TGCAGCGCCGACTTCATGAGTACGGGCGAGCAGTACTTC	CSADFMSTGEQYF
.	TRBD1	TRBV5-8	TRBJ2-3	TGTGCCAGCAGCTTGTCTGGGACAGGGGGCCAATCAGATACGCAGTATTTT	CASSLSGTGGQSDTQYF
.	TRBD1	TRBV5-1	TRBJ1-2	TGCGCCAGCAGGGCTGACACAGGGGCCTACTATGGCTACACCTTC	CASRADTGAYYGYTF
.	TRBD2	TRBV2	TRBJ2-3	TGTGCCACAAAGAGACTAGCGGGAAGCACAGATACGCAGTATTTT	CATKRLAGSTDTQYF
.	.	TRBV11-2	TRBJ1-2	TGTGCCAGCAGCTTAGATCTAAGGACAGACTATGGCTACACCTTC	CASSLDLRTDYGYTF
.	TRBD2	TRBV3-1/TRBV3-2	TRBJ2-7	TGTGCCAGCAGCCCCGGGGGGGGGCCCTACGAGCAGTACTTC	CASSPGGGPYEQYF
.	.	TRBV18	TRBJ1-1	TGTGCCAGCTCACCATGGGCAGGGGACACTGAAGCTTTCTTT	CASSPWAGDTEAFF
.	TRBD1	TRBV24-1	TRBJ2-5	TGTGCCACCAGTGACCCTGGACAGGGGGAGACCCAGTACTTC	CATSDPGQGETQYF
.	.	TRBV6-5	TRBJ2-1	TGTGCCAGCAGTTATACCCCCCGGGGGAATGAGCAGTTCTTC	CASSYTPRGNEQFF
.	.	TRBV25-1	TRBJ2-2	TGTGCCAGCAGTGAATTTCAGAACACCGGGGAGCTGTTTTTT	CASSEFQNTGELFF
.	.	TRBV15	TRBJ2-3	TGTGCCACCAGCAGAGAAGGGGGTAGCACAGATACGCAGTATTTT	CATSREGGSTDTQYF
.	TRBD2	TRBV29-1	TRBJ2-3	TGCAGCGTTGCGGGACTAGCGGAAAGCGGGGGCACAGATACGCAGTATTTT	CSVAGLAESGGTDTQYF
.	.	TRBV6-5	TRBJ1-2	TGTGCCAGCAGCTACGACAGTTACGGCTACACCTTC	CASSYDSYGYTF
.	.	TRBV7-9	TRBJ1-2	TGTGCCAGCAGCTTAGAAGTAGAGGGTCAGAGGGGCTACACCTTC	CASSLEVEGQRGYTF
.	.	TRBV6-6	TRBJ1-6	TGTGCCACCCACAGTACCTCCTATAATTCACCCCTCCACTTT	CATHSTSYNSPLHF
.	TRBD1	TRBV30	TRBJ1-5	TGTGCCTGGAGGGGACAGGGTAGGTATCAGCCCCAGCATTTT	CAWRGQGRYQPQHF
.	TRBD1	TRBV30	TRBJ1-1	TGTGCCTGGAGCGGGGACAGAGGATTGAACACTGAAGCTTTCTTT	CAWSGDRGLNTEAFF
.	TRBD2	TRBV5-4	TRBJ2-5	TGTGCCAGCAGCTCTTTAGCGGGGGGGATGGAGACCCAGTACTTC	CASSSLAGGMETQYF
.	.	TRBV28	TRBJ2-7	TGTGCCAGCAGTTTACCACTAAACTACGAGCAGTACTTC	CASSLPLNYEQYF
.	TRBD2	TRBV5-1	TRBJ2-2	TGCGCCAGCAGCTTGAGAACTAGCGTTAACACCGGGGAGCTGTTTTTT	CASSLRTSVNTGELFF
.	.	TRBV6-5	TRBJ2-7	TGTGCCAGCAGCAGGACAGTCTACGAGCAGTACTTC	CASSRTVYEQYF
.	TRBD2	TRBV5-4	TRBJ2-1	TGTGCCAGCAGCATCGGACTAGCGGTAAGCTCCTACAATGAGCAGTTCTTC	CASSIGLAVSSYNEQFF
.	.	TRBV12-5	TRBJ1-1	TGTGCTAGTGGTTTGCCGAGCGGAGGGAGGACTGAAGCTTTCTTT	CASGLPSGGRTEAFF
.	TRBD2	TRBV5-8	TRBJ2-5	TGTGCCAGCAGCCCTAGCGGGATCAAAGAGACCCAGTACTTC	CASSPSGIKETQYF
.	.	TRBV10-3	TRBJ2-7	TGTGCCATCAGTGGAGGGGCCAGGGGCTACGAGCAGTACTTC	CAISGGARGYEQYF
few	.	TRBV29-1	TRBJ1-5	TGCAGCCAGTTGGGGGCCTATCTTCCCCAGCATTTT	CSQLGAYLPQHF
.	TRBD2	TRBV24-1	TRBJ2-1	TGTGCCACCAGTGATGCCACTAGCGGGGGGGTTGATGAGCAGTTCTTC	CATSDATSGGVDEQFF
.	TRBD1	TRBV5-5	TRBJ1-2	TGTGCCAGCAGCTCACAGGGGCTCGGGGCCTATGGCTACACCTTC	CASSSQGLGAYGYTF
.	.	TRBV15	TRBJ2-7	TGTGCCACCGCCAGTTGGGCAGGGAAAAACGAGCAGTACTTC	CATASWAGKNEQYF
.	.	TRBV18	TRBJ1-4	TGTGCCAGCTCACCACCGGCGGTACTCAGAACTAATGAAAAACTGTTTTTT	CASSPPAVLRTNEKLFF
once	.	TRBV5-1	TRBJ2-7	TGCGCCAGCAGCTCGACCCAGATAGCTTACGAGCAGTACTTC	CASSSTQIAYEQYF
.	.	TRBV19	TRBJ1-2	TGTGCCAGTAGTATAGCCCTAGACAGTGAGGGCTACACCTTC	CASSIALDSEGYTF
.	.	TRBV6-5	TRBJ2-3	TGTGCCAGCAGTTACGATGCGGGGAGCATCACAGATACGCAGTATTTT	CASSYDAGSITDTQYF
.	TRBD1	TRBV2	TRBJ1-2	TGTGCCAGCAGTGTTGGACAGGGTAGGGGCTACACCTTC	CASSVGQGRGYTF
.	.	TRBV18	TRBJ2-7	TGTGCCAGCTCACCTAAACAGGGTTACGAGCAGTACTTC	CASSPKQGYEQYF